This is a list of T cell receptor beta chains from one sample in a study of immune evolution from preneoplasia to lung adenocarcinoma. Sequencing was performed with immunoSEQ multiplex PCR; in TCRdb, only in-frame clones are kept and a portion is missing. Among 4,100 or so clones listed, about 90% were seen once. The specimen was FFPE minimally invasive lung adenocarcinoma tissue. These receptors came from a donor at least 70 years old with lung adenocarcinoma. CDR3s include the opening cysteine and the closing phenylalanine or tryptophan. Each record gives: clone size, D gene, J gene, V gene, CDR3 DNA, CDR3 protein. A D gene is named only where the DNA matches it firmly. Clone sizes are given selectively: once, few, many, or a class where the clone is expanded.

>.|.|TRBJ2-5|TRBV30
TGTGCCTGGAGTGTAGGGTTTGCGGGGTTAAAGACCCAGTACTTC
CAWSVGFAGLKTQYF
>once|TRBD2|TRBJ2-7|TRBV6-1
TGTGCCAGCAGCACCGGACTAGCGGGCTCCTACGAGCAGTACTTC
CASSTGLAGSYEQYF
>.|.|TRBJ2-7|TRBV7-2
TGTGCCAGCAGCTTAGAGGGGGCGGGAGCCTTCGAGCAGTACTTC
CASSLEGAGAFEQYF
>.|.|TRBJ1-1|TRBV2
TGTGCCAGCGGAGCCCGACAGCCTCACACTGAAGCTTTCTTT
CASGARQPHTEAFF
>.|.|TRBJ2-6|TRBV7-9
TGTGCCAGCAGCTTAGCTTTAACGTCTGGGGCCAACGTCCTGACTTTC
CASSLALTSGANVLTF
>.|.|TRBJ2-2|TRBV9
TGTGCCAGCAGCGTATTACCCCTACTCGAGAACACCGGGGAGCTGTTTTTT
CASSVLPLLENTGELFF
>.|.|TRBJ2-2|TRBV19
TGTGCCAGTAGTTTCACCGGCGCCGGGGAGCTGTTTTTT
CASSFTGAGELFF
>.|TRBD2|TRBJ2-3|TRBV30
TGTGCCTGGAGTCAGGGGACTAGCGGATTCACAGATACGCAGTATTTT
CAWSQGTSGFTDTQYF
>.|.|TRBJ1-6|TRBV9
TGTGCCAGCAGCGAAACTCAGGGGAATTCACCCCTCCACTTT
CASSETQGNSPLHF
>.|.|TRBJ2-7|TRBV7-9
TGTGCCAGCAGCTTAGGTGGGGTAAACGAGCAGTACTTC
CASSLGGVNEQYF
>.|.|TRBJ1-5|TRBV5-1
TGCGCCAGCAGCTTGTCAGGGATCGGGGATACCCAGCATTTT
CASSLSGIGDTQHF
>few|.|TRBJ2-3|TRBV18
TGTGCCAGCTCACCAGGGCCGAGGAGGGCAGATACGCAGTATTTT
CASSPGPRRADTQYF
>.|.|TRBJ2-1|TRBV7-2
TGTGCCAGCAGCTTCAGCGAGGGGCAGTTCTTC
CASSFSEGQFF
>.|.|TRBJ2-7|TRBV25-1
TGTGCCAGCAGTGCCAGGGGACCTCTCTACGAGCAGTACTTC
CASSARGPLYEQYF
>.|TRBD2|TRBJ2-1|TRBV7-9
TGTGCCAGCAGCCCGCCCACTAGCGGGAGTAATGAGCAGTTCTTC
CASSPPTSGSNEQFF
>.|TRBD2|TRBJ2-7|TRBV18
TGTGCCAGCTCACCACCGGGACTAGCGGGATTCCGCGAGCAGTACTTC
CASSPPGLAGFREQYF
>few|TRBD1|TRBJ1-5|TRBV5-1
TGCGCCAGCAGCACGACAGGGAACAATCAGCCCCAGCATTTT
CASSTTGNNQPQHF
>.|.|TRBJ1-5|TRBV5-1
TGCGCCAGCAGCTTGGGGGGGATGAGCAATCAGCCCCAGCATTTT
CASSLGGMSNQPQHF
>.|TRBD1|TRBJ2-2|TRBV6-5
TGTGCCAGCAGTCCACCGACAGGGCGGACCGGGGAGCTGTTTTTT
CASSPPTGRTGELFF
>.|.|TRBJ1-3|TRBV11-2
TGTGCCAGCAGCTTCCAGGCATCTGGAAACACCATATATTTT
CASSFQASGNTIYF
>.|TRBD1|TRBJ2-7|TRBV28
TGTGCCAGCAGTGGACAGGTTACCCCCTACGAGCAGTACTTC
CASSGQVTPYEQYF
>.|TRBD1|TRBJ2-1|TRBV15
TGTGCCACCAGCGGTAAACAGGGGGCTGAGCAGTTCTTC
CATSGKQGAEQFF
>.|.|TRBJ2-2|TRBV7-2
TGTGCCAGCAGCTTGGTAGTCTCAAACACCGGGGAGCTGTTTTTT
CASSLVVSNTGELFF
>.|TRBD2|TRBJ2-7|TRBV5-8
TGTGCCAGCAGCTGGGGACTAGCGGGAAAGGAATACGAGCAGTACTTC
CASSWGLAGKEYEQYF
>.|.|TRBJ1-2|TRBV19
TGTGCCAGTAGTGACCTCCCGGGACGTAACTATGGCTACACCTTC
CASSDLPGRNYGYTF
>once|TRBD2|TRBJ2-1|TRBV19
TGTGCCAGTAAACTAGATGGACTAGCGGGAACTGAGCAGTTCTTC
CASKLDGLAGTEQFF
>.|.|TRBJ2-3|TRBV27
TGTGCCAGCAGTTTCCGTCCCCCTCCCGCAGATACGCAGTATTTT
CASSFRPPPADTQYF
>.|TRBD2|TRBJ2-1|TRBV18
TGTGCCAGCTCACCATCCGGCTTAGCGGGAGATGAGCAGTTCTTC
CASSPSGLAGDEQFF
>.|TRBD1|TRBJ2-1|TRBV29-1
TGCAGCGTTGCCGGACAGGGGGTAGGCAATGAGCAGTTCTTC
CSVAGQGVGNEQFF
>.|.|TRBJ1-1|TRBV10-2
TGCGCCAGCGCTCAGCTGAGCGGATTTGAAGCTTTCTTT
CASAQLSGFEAFF
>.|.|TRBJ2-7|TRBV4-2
TGTGCCAGCAGCCAGTACGAGCAGTACTTC
CASSQYEQYF
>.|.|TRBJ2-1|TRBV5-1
TGCGCCAGCAGCTTGGCGGGTACGGATGAGCAGTTCTTC
CASSLAGTDEQFF
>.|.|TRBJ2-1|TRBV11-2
TGTGCCAGCAGCTTATATAGGGGCGAACTTTACTCCTACAATGAGCAGTTCTTC
CASSLYRGELYSYNEQFF
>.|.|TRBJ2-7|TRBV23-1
TGCGCCCACACTCAGGGGTACCACGAGCAGTACTTC
CAHTQGYHEQYF
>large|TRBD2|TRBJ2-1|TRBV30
TGTGCCTGGAGTGGGGGACTAGCGGGTTACAATGAGCAGTTCTTC
CAWSGGLAGYNEQFF
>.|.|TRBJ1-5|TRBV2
TGTGCCAGCAGTGATGCTCAAACTCAGCCCCAGCATTTT
CASSDAQTQPQHF
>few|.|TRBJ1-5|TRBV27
TGTGCCAGCAGGACCCATAGCAATCAGCCCCAGCATTTT
CASRTHSNQPQHF
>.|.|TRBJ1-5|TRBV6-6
TGTGCCAGCAGTTACTCGACTCGGTTAGGGCAGCCCCAGCATTTT
CASSYSTRLGQPQHF
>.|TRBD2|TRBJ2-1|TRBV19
TGTGCCAGTAGTATTCAGCGGGAGGTCTACAATGAGCAGTTCTTC
CASSIQREVYNEQFF
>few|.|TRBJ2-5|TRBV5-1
TGCGCCAGCAGCTCCACCGGAGGGGGCCAAGAGACCCAGTACTTC
CASSSTGGGQETQYF
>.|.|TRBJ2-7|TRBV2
TGTGCCAGCAGGGAGCCCCCGGAGCACCTTTCCTACGAGCAGTACTTC
CASREPPEHLSYEQYF
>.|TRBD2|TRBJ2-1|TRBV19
TGTGCCAGTAGCAGAGGGGAGGCTAGCGGGATATACAATGAGCAGTTCTTC
CASSRGEASGIYNEQFF
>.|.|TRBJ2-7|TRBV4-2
TGTGCCAGTCACTACGAGCAGTACTTC
CASHYEQYF
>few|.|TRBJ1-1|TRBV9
TGTGCCAGCAGCTCACGGTCTGTTGGTGAAGCTTTCTTT
CASSSRSVGEAFF
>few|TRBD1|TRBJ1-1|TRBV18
TGTGCCAGCTCGCTACGACAGGGCGGCACTGAAGCTTTCTTT
CASSLRQGGTEAFF
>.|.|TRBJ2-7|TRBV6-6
TGTGCCAGCAGTTACTCGAGGGATAACCAGTACTTC
CASSYSRDNQYF
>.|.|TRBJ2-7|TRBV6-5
TGTGCCAGCAGAGGGTTCGGAGGAGGGACAAAGGAGCAGTACTTC
CASRGFGGGTKEQYF
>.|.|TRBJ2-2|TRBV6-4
TGTGCCAGCAGTGTACTAGCAAACACCGGGGAGCTGTTTTTT
CASSVLANTGELFF
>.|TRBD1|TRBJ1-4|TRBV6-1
TGTGCCAGCAGGGACAGGGAAAATGAAAAACTGTTTTTT
CASRDRENEKLFF
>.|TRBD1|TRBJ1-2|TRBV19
TGTGCCAGTAGACGGACAGGAGCCGGAGAGGGCTACACCTTC
CASRRTGAGEGYTF
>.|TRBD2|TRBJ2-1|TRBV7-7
TGTGCTAGCAGCTTTAGCGGGGGGGGTGAGCAGTTCTTC
CASSFSGGGEQFF
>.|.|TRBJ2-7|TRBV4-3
TGCGCCAGCAGCCAAAGCCAGACTAGCTACGAGCAGTACTTC
CASSQSQTSYEQYF
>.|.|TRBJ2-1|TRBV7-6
TGTGCCAGCAGCCACAGATTAAACCACAATGAGCAGTTCTTC
CASSHRLNHNEQFF
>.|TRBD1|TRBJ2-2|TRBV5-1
TGCGCCAGCAGCAAAACCCTGACAGGGGGGAACACCGGGGAGCTGTTTTTT
CASSKTLTGGNTGELFF
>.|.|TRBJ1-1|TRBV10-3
TGTGCCATCAGTGGGCCCGGGAACACTGAAGCTTTCTTT
CAISGPGNTEAFF